These T cell receptor beta chains were read from a single sample in a study of cytomegalovirus exposure and HLA in healthy donors. Assay: immunoSEQ multiplex PCR; the TCRdb copy retains only in-frame clones and omits some. The table has some 69,000 clones, 95% to 96% seen once. The sequencing sample was made of PBMCs. The receptors were sampled from a woman younger than 35 in good health and CMV-seropositive. CDR3s include the opening cysteine and the closing phenylalanine or tryptophan. D genes are given only for firm matches. Size is omitted from some rows. Given values are once, few, many or a class for expanded clones.

clone_size,j_call,v_call,d_call,cdr3_nt,cdr3_aa
-,TRBJ2-7,TRBV28,-,TGTGCCAGCAGCCCGGTGGGCTGGGGGGTCTCCTACGAGCAGTACTTC,CASSPVGWGVSYEQYF
-,TRBJ1-4,TRBV5-1,-,TGCGCCAGCAGCCTCAGCGGACTGGGGGAAAAACTGTTTTTT,CASSLSGLGEKLFF
-,TRBJ2-7,TRBV7-8,TRBD2,TGTGCCAGCAGCTTAGACCCCGGGACTAGCGTCTACGAGCAGTACTTC,CASSLDPGTSVYEQYF
-,TRBJ2-2,TRBV9,TRBD2,TGTGCCAGCAGAAGTAACTTAGCGGGCGGGGAGCTGTTTTTT,CASRSNLAGGELFF
-,TRBJ2-2,TRBV7-3,-,TGTGCCAGCAGCCTACCATACGGGGAGCTGTTTTTT,CASSLPYGELFF
-,TRBJ2-2,TRBV5-1,TRBD1,TGCGCCAGCAGCGTGGGACAGGGGACCGGGGAGCTGTTTTTT,CASSVGQGTGELFF
-,TRBJ2-7,TRBV21-1,-,TGTGCCAGCAGATGGGGCGGGAGATACGAGCAGTACTTC,CASRWGGRYEQYF
once,TRBJ2-3,TRBV7-2,TRBD2,TGTGCCAGCACGACCGGGACTAGCGGGAGAGATACGCAGTATTTT,CASTTGTSGRDTQYF
-,TRBJ2-2,TRBV28,-,TGTGCCAGCAGTTTAGGGATGCAGGGATTGGACACCGGGGAGCTGTTTTTT,CASSLGMQGLDTGELFF
-,TRBJ2-7,TRBV27,-,TGTGCCAGCAGTTTACGCTCTACCTACGAGCAGTACTTC,CASSLRSTYEQYF
-,TRBJ1-4,TRBV7-9,-,TGTGCCAGCAGCCCACCGCAACGGGGTGAAAAACTGTTTTTT,CASSPPQRGEKLFF
-,TRBJ1-5,TRBV21-1,-,TGTGCCAGCAGCCCCAAAGGGATCAGGGTAGGCAATCAGCCCCAGCATTTT,CASSPKGIRVGNQPQHF
-,TRBJ2-7,TRBV30,TRBD1,TGTGCCTGGGGGACAGGGTTACTAATCTACGAGCAGTACTTC,CAWGTGLLIYEQYF
-,TRBJ1-2,TRBV5-6,-,TGTGCCAGCAGCTTGTTACAGGCAAACTATGGCTACACCTTC,CASSLLQANYGYTF
-,TRBJ1-5,TRBV18,TRBD1,TGTGCCAGCTCACGGACAGGGAAAAGCAATCAGCCCCAGCATTTT,CASSRTGKSNQPQHF
-,TRBJ1-5,TRBV5-5,-,TGTGCCAGCAGCTTGGACATCCCCGGGGGTCAGCCCCAGCATTTT,CASSLDIPGGQPQHF
once,TRBJ2-1,TRBV7-3,TRBD2,TGTGCCAGCTCCGGGACTAGTCCTCCGAGCTCCTACAATGAGCAGTTCTTC,CASSGTSPPSSYNEQFF
once,TRBJ1-1,TRBV30,-,TGTGCCTGGAGTTCCACTCGGACTGCAGGTCCCTTTGGGAACACTGAAGCTTTCTTT,CAWSSTRTAGPFGNTEAFF
-,TRBJ2-3,TRBV5-1,TRBD1,TGCGCCAGCAGCCTCGGGACAGCGGTGGACACAGATACGCAGTATTTT,CASSLGTAVDTDTQYF
-,TRBJ1-5,TRBV10-3,TRBD1,TGTGCCATCAGTGCCCGGGACAGTACCTTAATGAACAGCAATCAGCCCCAGCATTTT,CAISARDSTLMNSNQPQHF
-,TRBJ2-7,TRBV10-3,-,TGTGCCATCAACCCGGGACTGAACTCCTACGAGCAGTACTTC,CAINPGLNSYEQYF
-,TRBJ2-7,TRBV4-2,-,TGTGCCAGCAGCCAGCAGGGGGGAGAGGCCTACGAGCAGTACTTC,CASSQQGGEAYEQYF
-,TRBJ2-1,TRBV5-4,-,TGTGCCAGCAGCTTTGGTCGGGATAATGAGCAGTTCTTC,CASSFGRDNEQFF
-,TRBJ2-7,TRBV6-6,TRBD1,TGTGCCAGCAGTTACTTGGGACAGATCTACGAGCAGTACTTC,CASSYLGQIYEQYF
-,TRBJ1-3,TRBV29-1,-,TGCAGCGTAGGGGGAACTTCTGGAAACACCATATATTTT,CSVGGTSGNTIYF
-,TRBJ1-5,TRBV16,-,TGTGCCAGCAGCCAATCCGGGAGCAATCAGCCCCAGCATTTT,CASSQSGSNQPQHF
once,TRBJ2-2,TRBV7-9,-,TGTGCCAGCAGCTTTGTAGTGAACACCGGGGAGCTGTTTTTT,CASSFVVNTGELFF
-,TRBJ2-6,TRBV6-4,TRBD1,TGTGCCAGCAGTGACACAGGGGGCTCTGGGGCCAACGTCCTGACTTTC,CASSDTGGSGANVLTF
-,TRBJ2-7,TRBV5-1,-,TGCGCCAGCAGCTCGAAACTAGCAGGCGAGCAGTACTTC,CASSSKLAGEQYF
-,TRBJ1-1,TRBV11-3,-,TGTGCCAGCAGCTTGGCCGGGGGGTATGCTTTCTTT,CASSLAGGYAFF
-,TRBJ1-2,TRBV2,-,TGTGCCAGCAGTGAAGACGGGAAGGCTTTGTGGGGCTACACCTTC,CASSEDGKALWGYTF
-,TRBJ2-2,TRBV28,TRBD1,TGTGCCAGCAGTTTAGTAAGGGCAGGGGGCATCAACGGGGAGCTGTTTTTT,CASSLVRAGGINGELFF
-,TRBJ2-7,TRBV2,TRBD2,TGTGCCAGCAGTTCGACTAGCGGGAGCTCCTACGAGCAGTACTTC,CASSSTSGSSYEQYF
-,TRBJ2-2,TRBV7-9,TRBD1,TGTGCCAGCAGCCCTAGACAGGGGGCCAAGTGGGCCGGGGAGCTGTTTTTT,CASSPRQGAKWAGELFF
-,TRBJ1-2,TRBV29-1,-,TGCAGCGCACCTGAGGGGGGGACTGGCTACACCTTC,CSAPEGGTGYTF
-,TRBJ2-3,TRBV5-1,TRBD1,TGCGCCAGCAGCTTGGCCGGGACAGGCCGGGATTACACAGATACGCAGTATTTT,CASSLAGTGRDYTDTQYF
-,TRBJ2-1,TRBV15,TRBD2,TGTGCCACCAGCACCACTAGCGGGAGTCCCTACAATGAGCAGTTCTTC,CATSTTSGSPYNEQFF
-,TRBJ1-1,TRBV27,TRBD1,TGTGCCAGCAGTCAAGACAGGGGGTTGAGCACTGAAGCTTTCTTT,CASSQDRGLSTEAFF
-,TRBJ2-1,TRBV6-5,-,TGTGCCAGCAGTTACGTGGGAGGATACAATGAGCAGTTCTTC,CASSYVGGYNEQFF
-,TRBJ2-7,TRBV5-6,-,TGTGCCAGCAGCCCTGCCAGCTCCTACGAGCAGTACTTC,CASSPASSYEQYF
-,TRBJ2-1,TRBV7-9,-,TGTGCCAGCAGCTTAGCAGGGGCAGACTACAATGAGCAGTTCTTC,CASSLAGADYNEQFF
-,TRBJ2-3,TRBV20-1,-,TGCAGTGCCATCACAGATACGCAGTATTTT,CSAITDTQYF
-,TRBJ2-7,TRBV6-5,TRBD1,TGTGCCAGCAGGTCCCCTTCGGGACAGAACCACGAGCAGTACTTC,CASRSPSGQNHEQYF
-,TRBJ2-1,TRBV7-9,-,TGTGCCAGCAGCACACACCTGATCGCAGGGGAGCAGTTCTTC,CASSTHLIAGEQFF
-,TRBJ2-7,TRBV9,-,TGTGCCAGCAGCGTAGGCCTAGACTACGAGCAGTACTTC,CASSVGLDYEQYF
-,TRBJ2-2,TRBV4-1,TRBD2,TGCGCCAGCAGCCAAGGGAGCGGGAGGGCCCGGACCGGGGAGCTGTTTTTT,CASSQGSGRARTGELFF
-,TRBJ1-2,TRBV6-5,TRBD1,TGTGCCAACTCGGACAGGGGGCCGGGTGGCTACACCTTC,CANSDRGPGGYTF